These 12 T cell receptor beta chains were sequenced from one sample in a study of circulating and synovial CD4+ cells in juvenile arthritis. TCRdb's copy holds only in-frame clones and misses some; the assay was immunoSEQ multiplex PCR. The sample lists some 30,000 clones, 93% occurring once. The sequenced sample was CD4+ T cells from blood. These receptors originate from a human donor with juvenile idiopathic arthritis.

The genes are TRBV7-6 and TRBJ2-2; TRBD1 matches 9 bases. The CDR3 has 20 residues. Germline assignment: CDR1 SGHVS and CDR2 FNYEAQ. V shed 5 bases, J shed 0 bases, and the junction held 16 bases outside the gene matches. CDR3 region: CASSAIPGQGDWSNTGELFF. The CDR3 bases are TGTGCCAGCAGCGCAATTCCGGGACAGGGTGATTGGTCGAACACCGGGGAGCTGTTTTTT.

The V and J genes are TRBV27 and TRBJ2-7; the D gene is possibly TRBD1 (6 bases). CDR3 length: 13 residues. Trimming stripped 5 bases from V and 2 bases from J, with 10 bases between. The germline V gene has CDR1 MNHEY and CDR2 SMNVEV (reference sequence). CDR3 region: CASSPEGAYEQYF. As DNA, the CDR3 is TGTGCCAGCAGTCCAGAGGGGGCCTACGAGCAGTACTTC.

This chain links TRBV11-2 with TRBJ2-2; unclear D gene. The CDR3 is made up of 13 amino acids. The germline V gene encodes CDR1 SGHAT and CDR2 FQNNGV. V dropped 1 base and J dropped 6 bases, with 6 bases sitting between them. Here the CDR3 DNA reads TGTGCCAGCAGCTTAGTGTCCTCCGGGGAGCTGTTTTTT. Translating it yields CASSLVSSGELFF.

A single count supports this clone. The chain is built from TRBV5-1 and TRBJ2-7, with 8 bases identical to TRBD2. This CDR3 spans 17 amino acids. Germline V CDR1 and CDR2: SGHRS, YFSETQ. Trimming cost V 4 bases and J 6 bases; bases outside gene matches: 18. The CDR3 DNA follows: TGCGCCAGCAGCCCCACGGTGTTGGACGGGAGGGCCTCCGAGCAGTACTTC. Translation: CASSPTVLDGRASEQYF. The whole variable domain, filled in from reference TRBV5-1 and TRBJ2-7, reads KAGVTQTPRYLIKTRGQQVTLSCSPISGHRSVSWYQQTPGQGLQFLFEYFSETQRNKGNFPGRFSGRQFSNSRSEMNVSTLELGDSALYLCASSPTVLDGRASEQYFGPGTRLTVT.

The count of this clone is one. J is TRBJ2-5 and V is TRBV5-6, with D unresolved. Trimming stripped 1 base from V and 4 bases from J, with 14 bases between. Per germline, CDR1 SGHDT and CDR2 YYEEEE. The CDR3 is made up of 15 amino acids. CDR3 loop: CASSLWIRVGETQYF. The CDR3 DNA is TGTGCCAGCAGCTTGTGGATCCGGGTCGGAGAGACCCAGTACTTC.

The rearrangement uses TRBV5-4 and TRBJ1-1, with TRBD1 identical over 7 bases. The length of the CDR3 is 17 residues. The germline CDR1 and CDR2 sequences are SGHNT and YYREEE (reference sequence). V dropped 1 base and J dropped 2; count of bases not matched to a gene: 11. CDR3 in amino acids: CASSLFSLRQGNTEAFF. DNA for the CDR3: TGTGCCAGCAGCTTGTTTTCCCTTAGACAGGGAAACACTGAAGCTTTCTTT.

This chain links TRBV28 with TRBJ1-1, with unresolved D. Trimming left V 1 base short and J 5 bases short, with 11 bases between. Germline V gene lookup returns CDR1 MDHEN and CDR2 SYDVKM. CDR3 length: 14 amino acids. In DNA form, the CDR3 reads TGTGCCAGCAGTTTATCTAGGTCCCAGACTGAAGCTTTCTTT. Translating gives CASSLSRSQTEAFF.

This clone has only one observation. The rearrangement joins TRBV14 to TRBJ2-1, with D uncertain. Trimming took off 4 bases at V and 6 bases at J, with 13 bases between the two ends. Looked up from germline, CDR1 is SGHDN and CDR2 is FVKESK. There are 14 residues in the CDR3. The CDR3: CASSRVVAGNEQFF. The CDR3 DNA reads TGTGCCAGCAGCCGGGTGGTTGCAGGCAATGAGCAGTTCTTC.

The rearrangement links TRBV9 to TRBJ2-3; TRBD1 matches 7 bases. Germline-derived CDR1 and CDR2 are SGDLS and YYNGEE. The CDR3 has 15 amino acids. V dropped 0 bases and J dropped 1; count of bases not matched to a gene: 2. CDR3 sequence reads: CASSVVTGGTDTQYF. The CDR3 nucleotides read TGTGCCAGCAGCGTAGTTACAGGGGGCACAGATACGCAGTATTTT.

The chain couples TRBV19 to TRBJ2-2; tentative D call: TRBD2 (7 bases). Germline V gives CDR1 LNHDA, CDR2 SQIVND (reference sequence). The CDR3 totals 14 residues. Trimming removed 8 bases from V and 2 bases from J, with 12 bases in between. The CDR3 region has the DNA TGTGCCAGTGGGAGGGACACTAACACCGGGGAGCTGTTTTTT. Encoded protein: CASGRDTNTGELFF.

V is TRBV28 and J is TRBJ1-2; D perhaps matches TRBD1 (5 bases). The CDR3 length is 13 residues. Germline CDR1 is MDHEN and CDR2 is SYDVKM. V was cut by 3 bases and J by 5 bases, with 10 bases left in between. CDR3 bases: TGTGCCAGCAGTTTCCCAGGGCAATATGGCTACACCTTC. Translated, it gives CASSFPGQYGYTF.

DNA for the CDR3: TGTGCCAGCAGCTTAGGACAGGGGGCTCCGAACACTGAAGCTTTCTTT. Its translation is CASSLGQGAPNTEAFF. This sequence joins TRBV11-2 and TRBJ1-1; 10 bases fit TRBD1. J was trimmed by 1 base and V by 1 base; bases with no gene match: 3. This CDR3 has 16 residues. CDR1 is SGHAT, CDR2 FQNNGV, per germline.